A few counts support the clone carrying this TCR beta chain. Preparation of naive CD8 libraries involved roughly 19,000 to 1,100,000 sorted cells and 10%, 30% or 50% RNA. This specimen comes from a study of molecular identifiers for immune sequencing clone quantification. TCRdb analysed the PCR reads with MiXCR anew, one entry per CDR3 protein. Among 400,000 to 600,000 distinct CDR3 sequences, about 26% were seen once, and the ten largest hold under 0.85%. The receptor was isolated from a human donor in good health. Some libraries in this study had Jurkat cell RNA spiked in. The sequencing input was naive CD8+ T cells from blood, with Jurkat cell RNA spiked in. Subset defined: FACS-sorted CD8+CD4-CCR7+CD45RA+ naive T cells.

CDR3 coding DNA: TGCAGTGCTAGAGACTCGGGGGTTTACGAGCAGTACTTC. Translation: CSARDSGVYEQYF. V gene TRBV20-1 combines with J gene TRBJ2-7; a possible D gene is TRBD2 (6 bases). The CDR3 has 13 amino acids. With 0 bases removed from V and 4 bases from J, the gap between germline ends came to 10 bases. Germline CDR1 is DFQATT and CDR2 is SNEGSKA (reference sequence).